Listed below are T cell receptor beta chains from one sample, sequenced in a study of vaccination effects on CD4 cells after COVID-19. Using immunoSEQ multiplex PCR, the repertoire was profiled, and TCRdb retains in-frame clones only, with some absent. The sample has approximately 30,000 clones, less than 80% seen once. These receptors' antigens are unknown. This material consisted of CD4+ T cells from PBMCs cultured with SARS-CoV-2 spike peptides, taken after COVID-19 vaccination. These receptors were obtained from a human donor who received a COVID-19 vaccine. Both conserved end residues are part of each CDR3. D genes are given only for firm matches. A row's size may be missing; if present it is once, few, many or a size class.

. | TRBJ1-1 | . | TRBV5-4 | CASSLQGMNTEAFF | TGTGCCAGCAGCTTGCAAGGGATGAACACTGAAGCTTTCTTT
. | TRBJ2-3 | few | TRBV4-1 | CASTTPGTDTQYF | TGCGCCAGCACGACCCCGGGCACAGATACGCAGTATTTT
. | TRBJ1-1 | few | TRBV20-1 | CSASREAWEGPSYTEAFF | TGCAGTGCTAGTAGAGAGGCCTGGGAAGGACCGTCGTACACTGAAGCTTTCTTT
. | TRBJ2-1 | . | TRBV7-2 | CASSSTGSSYNEQFF | TGTGCCAGCAGCTCAACAGGGAGCTCCTACAATGAGCAGTTCTTC
. | TRBJ2-2 | . | TRBV6-5 | CASVPWAGELFF | TGTGCCAGCGTTCCATGGGCCGGGGAGCTGTTTTTT
TRBD2 | TRBJ2-3 | . | TRBV11-2 | CASRGIRLAGGLSTDTQYF | TGTGCCAGCAGGGGGATCAGGCTAGCGGGGGGGCTAAGCACAGATACGCAGTATTTT
. | TRBJ1-5 | . | TRBV19 | CASSIQGKGPQHF | TGTGCCAGTAGTATTCAGGGGAAGGGGCCCCAGCATTTT
. | TRBJ2-1 | . | TRBV7-9 | CASTLPLLAPLSGEQFF | TGTGCCAGCACCCTCCCCCTTCTAGCCCCCTTGAGTGGTGAGCAGTTCTTC
. | TRBJ1-1 | . | TRBV3-1/TRBV3-2 | CASSQEPGVTEAFF | TGTGCCAGCAGCCAAGAACCGGGAGTTACTGAAGCTTTCTTT
TRBD2 | TRBJ2-1 | . | TRBV5-1 | CASSWTSGSISNEQFF | TGCGCCAGCAGCTGGACTAGCGGGAGTATTAGTAATGAGCAGTTCTTC
TRBD2 | TRBJ2-1 | . | TRBV19 | CASSISGTYNEQFF | TGTGCCAGTAGTATCAGCGGGACGTACAATGAGCAGTTCTTC
. | TRBJ1-1 | . | TRBV2 | CASSENRNTEAFF | TGTGCCAGCAGTGAAAATAGGAACACTGAAGCTTTCTTT
. | TRBJ2-7 | . | TRBV27 | CASSLRQHSTYEQYF | TGTGCCAGCAGTTTGAGACAGCACTCTACCTACGAGCAGTACTTC
. | TRBJ2-3 | . | TRBV19 | CASSRSSTDTQYF | TGTGCCAGTAGTCGATCTAGCACAGATACGCAGTATTTT
. | TRBJ2-5 | few | TRBV10-3 | CAISELQGLGWETQYF | TGTGCCATCAGTGAACTCCAGGGGCTCGGCTGGGAGACCCAGTACTTC
. | TRBJ1-2 | few | TRBV4-1 | CASSRMGQGTYGYTF | TGCGCCAGCAGCCGGATGGGCCAGGGGACCTATGGCTACACCTTC